These T cell receptor beta chains were read from a single sample in a study of blood T cells in healthy people across ages. TCRdb fed the 5' RACE reads into MiXCR, producing one record per CDR3 protein. The sample shows approximately 490,000 distinct CDR3 sequences, 24% of them seen only once. The sample was also reused in another study, on T cells of mothers and their children.

The sample comprised blood. Receptor source: a boy aged 10-17 years in good health. Both conserved end residues are part of each CDR3. Fields, in order: J gene, V gene, D gene, CDR3 protein. A D gene is named only where the DNA matches it firmly.

>TRBJ2-1|TRBV2|NA
CASKVDNEQFF
>TRBJ1-2|TRBV28|NA
CASSFIGQRHGIGYGYTF
>TRBJ2-3|TRBV20-1|NA
CSARESGDTQYF
>TRBJ2-7|TRBV20-1|NA
CSASGGAKGNSYEQYF
>TRBJ2-2|TRBV5-1|NA
CASSLEGGAANTGELFF
>TRBJ1-1|TRBV30|NA
CAWSPRNTEAFF
>TRBJ1-1|TRBV4-3|NA
CASSQDTGRDEAFF
>TRBJ2-1|TRBV2|NA
CASGAGTGSYNEQFF
>TRBJ2-7|TRBV11-2|NA
CASTLGYEQYF
>TRBJ2-3|TRBV6-5|NA
CASEDTSDTQYF
>NA|TRBV3-1|NA
CASRVGQGNNEQFF
>TRBJ2-3|TRBV28|NA
CASSLYGGGYSSTDTQYF
>TRBJ2-5|TRBV29-1|NA
CSVAVSPGQETQYF
>TRBJ2-1|TRBV20-1|NA
CSARDGRGLSYNEQFF
>TRBJ2-3|TRBV5-1|TRBD1
CASSPGQVRGDTQYF
>TRBJ1-4|TRBV20-1|NA
CSARDPSGETNEKLFF
>NA|TRBV15|TRBD1
CATSGRRDRGYEQYF
>TRBJ1-5|TRBV4-1|NA
CASSLDRVIGNQPQHF
>TRBJ2-6|TRBV6-2/TRBV6-3|NA
CASSLPTFSGANVLTF
>TRBJ2-1|TRBV4-3|NA
CASSQAHSSYYNEQFF
>TRBJ1-2|TRBV6-2/TRBV6-3|NA
CASSRTEVGGYTF
>TRBJ2-5|TRBV20-1|TRBD2
CSARALPRPGLGMEETQYF
>TRBJ1-1|TRBV7-9|NA
CASSLAPEAFF
>TRBJ1-1|TRBV20-1|NA
CSATSPNLNTEAFF
>NA|TRBV9|TRBD2
CASSVESGLASYEQYF
>TRBJ2-1|TRBV10-2|NA
CASTISSYNEQFF
>TRBJ1-2|TRBV5-1|NA
CASSLEGAHGYTF
>TRBJ2-2|TRBV29-1|TRBD1
CSVTPGQSSTGELFF
>NA|TRBV27|TRBD2
CASHDPRGRTYEQYF
>TRBJ2-4|TRBV6-2/TRBV6-3|TRBD1
CASTQRPGGVQYF
>TRBJ2-6|TRBV24-1|NA
CATSDLTQGSGANVLTF
>TRBJ2-5|TRBV9|TRBD1
CASSVDRAQETQYF
>TRBJ1-4|TRBV20-1|NA
CSASSQGEATNEKLFF
>NA|TRBV4-3|NA
CASSQDRGQYEQYF
>TRBJ2-1|TRBV7-9|TRBD2
CASSNPGGGYNEQFF
>TRBJ2-5|TRBV3-1|TRBD1
CASSQVAGTGGETQYF